The 18 T cell receptor beta chains in this list originate from one sample, sequenced in a study of T-cell reconstitution after alpha-beta-depleted transplantation in children. The TCRbeta library was prepared with unique molecular identifiers. A single record per CDR3 protein comes from TCRdb applying MiXCR to the PCR reads. Here the sample spans about a million distinct CDR3 sequences, roughly 31% being singletons. The sample consisted of PBMCs, mostly from graft donor cells, taken 360 days after TCRalphabeta/CD19-depleted stem cell transplant. The receptors stem from a boy less than two years old who had a stem cell transplant for SCID, so the T cells may come from the graft donor.

The V gene is TRBV3-1, the J gene TRBJ2-1, with D possibly TRBD1 on 5 matching bases. V gave up 1 base and J gave up 1 base, with 8 bases separating them. The CDR3 extends over 15 amino acids. Germline assignment: CDR1 LGHDT and CDR2 YNNKEL (reference sequence). CDR3 sequence reads: CASSQVRASYNEQFF. In DNA, the CDR3 is TGTGCCAGCAGCCAAGTCAGGGCGTCCTACAATGAGCAGTTCTTC.

This chain uses TRBV7-8 with TRBJ2-6; D could derive from TRBD1 or TRBD2 (5 bases each). Germline CDR1 reads SGHVS; CDR2 reads FQNEAQ. V lost 5 bases and J lost 4, with 12 bases in between. The CDR3 length is 15 residues. CDR3 sequence reads: CASSPRGTGANVLTF. CDR3 nucleotide sequence: TGTGCCAGCAGCCCCCGAGGGACCGGGGCCAACGTCCTGACTTTC.

This chain uses TRBV12-3 or TRBV12-4 with TRBJ2-3; a possible D gene is TRBD2 (6 bases). The CDR3 spans 16 residues. V dropped 7 bases and J dropped 8 bases, with 25 bases sitting between them. The CDR3 spells CASTLLRDSLGSTQYF. CDR3 nucleotide sequence: TGTGCCAGCACCCTTCTCCGGGACTCACTTGGGAGTACGCAGTATTTT.

The V and J genes are TRBV28 and TRBJ2-2; no clear D gene. V gave up 5 bases and J gave up 8 bases, with 15 bases separating them. Germline loops: CDR1 MDHEN, CDR2 SYDVKM. The CDR3 runs 14 residues. The CDR3 DNA reads as TGTGCCAGCAGTGCGTATCAGGAAATGGGGGAGCTGTTTTTT. This sequence encodes CASSAYQEMGELFF.

This clonotype was counted only a few times. The chain links TRBV3-1 to TRBJ2-5; 9 nucleotides agree with TRBD2. Germline trimming cut 0 bases from V and 3 bases from J; bases unmatched to any gene: 14. Looked up from germline, CDR1 is LGHDT and CDR2 is YNNKEL (reference sequence). The CDR3 contains 19 residues. In DNA form, the CDR3 reads TGTGCCAGCAGCCAAGAGCTGGGGTGGGAGCGGGGGGTGAAAGAGACCCAGTACTTC. Translating gives CASSQELGWERGVKETQYF.

The CDR3 DNA reads TGTGCCAGCAGTGGCCCTGGATGGAATGAGCAGTTCTTC. Amino acids: CASSGPGWNEQFF. V usage is TRBV2 and J usage is TRBJ2-1; the D is unclear. The CDR3 has 13 residues. V was clipped by 4 bases and J by 7 bases, with 11 bases between them. Germline CDR1 reads SNHLY; CDR2 reads FYNNEI.

The chain employs TRBV7-9 and TRBJ2-3; 8 positions agree with TRBD2. Per the germline V gene, CDR1 is SEHNR and CDR2 is FQNEAQ (reference sequence). V was pared by 6 bases and J by 6 bases, with 8 bases of the junction left unmatched. This CDR3 comprises 14 residues. Here the CDR3 DNA reads TGTGCCAGCAGAAAACTAGCGGTCGTGGATACGCAGTATTTT. Translating gives CASRKLAVVDTQYF.

This clonotype was recorded a few times. The chain combines TRBV7-9 with TRBJ1-1, with D tentatively TRBD1 (5 bases). This CDR3 is built from 15 residues. CDR1 and CDR2 (germline): SEHNR, FQNEAQ (reference sequence). V was clipped by 5 bases and J by 5 bases, with 18 bases between them. The CDR3 loop reads CASSAWRGLGTEAFF. The CDR3 DNA is TGTGCCAGCAGCGCATGGAGGGGTTTGGGGACTGAAGCTTTCTTT.

The genes are TRBV5-5 and TRBJ2-3, with 7 bases fitting TRBD2. The V and J ends lost 4 bases and 5 bases, in that order; junction bases with no gene match: 10. The germline V gene has CDR1 SGHKS and CDR2 YYEKEE (reference sequence). The CDR3 covers 15 residues. CDR3 amino acids: CASSPPRTSIDTQYF. CDR3 DNA: TGTGCCAGCAGCCCACCACGGACTAGTATAGATACGCAGTATTTT.

CDR3 loop: CATSRGRYFGLAGGRIQYF. Here the CDR3 DNA reads TGTGCCACCAGCAGAGGCCGGTACTTCGGACTAGCGGGGGGAAGGATTCAGTACTTC. The chain has TRBV15 and TRBJ2-4; 14 bases fit TRBD2. Germline CDR1 is LNHNV and CDR2 is YYDKDF (reference sequence). V trimming: 1 base; J trimming: 10 bases; junction bases outside the gene matches: 15. The CDR3 covers 19 residues.

This clonotype was picked up a small number of times. This sequence joins TRBV10-3 and TRBJ1-1; perhaps TRBD1 as D (6 bases). Germline CDR1 is ENHRY and CDR2 is SYGVKD. The V end was cut by 6 bases, the J end by 1 base, with 9 bases between. The CDR3 has 13 amino acids. The CDR3 protein is CAISKGENTEAFF. CDR3 DNA sequence: TGTGCCATCAGCAAGGGGGAGAACACTGAAGCTTTCTTT.

The rearrangement uses TRBV4-3 and TRBJ2-7; TRBD2 is a possible D gene (5 bases). V was cut by 2 bases and J by 2 bases, with 13 bases left in between. The length of the CDR3 is 15 residues. Looked up from germline, CDR1 is LGHNA and CDR2 is YSLEER. The CDR3 coding sequence is TGCGCCAGCAGCCAATTTCGGGGTCTCACCTACGAGCAGTACTTC. This gives the protein CASSQFRGLTYEQYF.

The chain carries TRBV2 and TRBJ2-5; D perhaps matches TRBD1 (5 bases). The V gene lost 2 bases and the J gene lost 4 bases, with 11 bases spanning the gap. CDR1 is SNHLY, CDR2 FYNNEI, per germline. The CDR3 is made up of 14 amino acids. The CDR3, as DNA: TGTGCCAGCAGTGAAAACAGGTTGGGAGAGACCCAGTACTTC. Translated: CASSENRLGETQYF.

This clonotype has a handful of counts. The gene calls are TRBV7-2 and TRBJ1-1; 7 nucleotides match TRBD1. Trimming removed 1 base from V and 9 bases from J; junction bases left unmatched: 2. Germline loops: CDR1 SGHTA, CDR2 FQGNSA. The CDR3 is 12 residues long. CDR3 amino acids: CASSLVTGKAFF. The DNA for the CDR3 is TGTGCCAGCAGCTTAGTGACAGGGAAAGCTTTCTTT. The full variable domain, completed using reference TRBV7-2 and TRBJ1-1, is GAGVSQSPSNKVTEKGKDVELRCDPISGHTALYWYRQSLGQGLEFLIYFQGNSAPDKSGLPSDRFSAERTGGSVSTLTIQRTQQEDSAVYLCASSLVTGKAFFGQGTRLTVV.

The J gene is TRBJ2-7, the V gene TRBV3-1, with TRBD2 identical over 12 bases. The germline CDR1 and CDR2 sequences are LGHDT and YNNKEL (reference sequence). V gave up 2 bases and J gave up 5 bases; unmatched junction bases: 10. The CDR3 sequence is 17 residues long. CDR3 residues: CASSQRLAGAWRDEQYF. The CDR3, as DNA: TGTGCCAGCAGCCAAAGACTAGCGGGGGCCTGGCGTGACGAGCAGTACTTC.

CDR3 residues: CASSFGGSTDIQYF. The CDR3 DNA reads TGTGCCAGCAGTTTCGGTGGGAGTACGGACATTCAGTACTTC. The chain has TRBV27 and TRBJ2-4; possible D gene TRBD2, 5 bases. V was trimmed by 3 bases and J by 8 bases, leaving 14 bases between them. Germline lookup yields CDR1 MNHEY and CDR2 SMNVEV (reference sequence). The CDR3 runs 14 residues.

CDR3 residues: CASSTGPPSGNTIYF. The CDR3 DNA reads as TGCGCCAGCAGCACCGGGCCGCCCTCTGGAAACACCATATATTTT. V is TRBV5-1 and J is TRBJ1-3; D is undetermined. Trimming left V 4 bases short and J 0 bases short, with 11 bases between. CDR3 size: 15 residues. Germline assignment: CDR1 SGHRS and CDR2 YFSETQ.

This clonotype was seen a few times. The chain couples TRBV20-1 to TRBJ2-7; TRBD1 matches 8 bases. The CDR3 is 15 amino acids. The ends lost 0 bases at V and 3 bases at J; junction bases unmatched: 7. CDR1 is DFQATT, CDR2 SNEGSKA, per germline (reference sequence). CDR3 in DNA: TGCAGTGCTAGAGATGGAACAGGGGGACGCTACGAGCAGTACTTC. Translated, it gives CSARDGTGGRYEQYF.